The clone carrying this T cell receptor (beta chain) was detected ten times or more. Nobody among the patients had been given any treatment before thyroid surgery. CDR3 length: 15 residues. The germline V and J ends were trimmed by 6 bases and 4 bases, with 17 bases remaining between them. In germline, CDR1 is SGHTA, CDR2 FQGTGA. This specimen comes from a study of metastatic and nonmetastatic thyroid tumors. Original analysis: Clinicopathological groups of papillary thyroid cancer showed CDR3 differences that were used to build a distant-metastasis classifier. TCRdb reprocessed the PCR reads using MiXCR. TCRdb assigned the V and J calls; the authors' analysis was not used. The repertoire holds some 90,000 clones, with around 7.8% as singletons.

V is TRBV7-3 and J is TRBJ2-3, with D possibly being TRBD2 (6 bases). Specimen: blood. This TCR was sampled from a female donor with papillary thyroid cancer or a benign thyroid nodule (not recorded which). Some clones in this sample may be carry-over from other donors' samples. CDR3 bases: TGTGCCAGCAGTCAGGAGGGGCAGGGCCCAGATACGCAGTATTTT. Its protein is CASSQEGQGPDTQYF. The variable domain in full, completed from reference TRBV7-3 and TRBJ2-3, reads GAGVSQTPSNKVTEKGKYVELRCDPISGHTALYWYRQSLGQGPEFLIYFQGTGAADDSGLPNDRFFAVRPEGSVSTLKIQRTERGDSAVYLCASSQEGQGPDTQYFGPGTRLTVL.